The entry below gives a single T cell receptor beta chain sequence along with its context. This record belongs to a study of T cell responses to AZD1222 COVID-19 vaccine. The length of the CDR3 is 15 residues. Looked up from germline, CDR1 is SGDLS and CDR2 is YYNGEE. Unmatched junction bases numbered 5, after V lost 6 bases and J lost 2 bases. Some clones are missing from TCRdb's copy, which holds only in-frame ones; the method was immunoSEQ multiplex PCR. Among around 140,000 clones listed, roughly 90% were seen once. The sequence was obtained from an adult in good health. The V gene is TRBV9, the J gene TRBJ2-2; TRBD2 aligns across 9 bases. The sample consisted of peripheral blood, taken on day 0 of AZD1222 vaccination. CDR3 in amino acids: CASTSRGGNTGELFF. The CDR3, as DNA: TGTGCCAGCACCTCGCGGGGGGGCAACACCGGGGAGCTGTTTTTT.